This TCR beta chain was identified in a study of identical twins. Study results and limitations: Among monozygotic twins, out-of-frame TCR alpha sharing exceeded what models predicted. Findings depended on cross-sectional statistics rather than tracking the same donors.

The cDNA had a unique molecular identifier and a template-switch universal primer site. MiXCR, applied by TCRdb to the 5' RACE reads, yields one record per CDR3 protein. This table holds 500,000 to 650,000 distinct CDR3 sequences, around 24% found once. This clonotype was seen repeatedly, ten times or more. Its specificity is not known. The germline V gene encodes CDR1 SGHTA and CDR2 FQGTGA. CDR3 length equals 15 residues. V lost 5 bases to trimming and J lost 4 bases; unmatched junction nucleotides: 6. The same sample was also studied in work on yellow fever vaccine responses in identical twins.

The sequenced sample consisted of CD4+ T cells sorted from blood. This TCR was recovered from a woman between 18 and 29 years old in good health. The V gene is TRBV7-3, the J gene TRBJ2-1, with 9 bases identical to TRBD1. CDR3 sequence: CASSKDRGLYNEQFF. The CDR3 DNA sequence: TGTGCCAGCAGCAAGGACAGGGGTCTTTACAATGAGCAGTTCTTC.